The clone carrying this T cell receptor (beta chain) has a single count. Its cognate antigen is unknown. This sample is part of a study of identifying expanded T cells in peripheral blood. Overall study findings and caveats: Technical replicates showed roughly 1.2 changed clones; two weeks about 16.4; four weeks 19. Two-week clone count variance significantly increased as total template count grew.

Profiled with immunoSEQ multiplex PCR; TCRdb holds only in-frame clones, not every one. Counted here are more than 70,000 clones, about 90% occurring once; the ten biggest clones make up roughly 5.3%. No infections or other immune events were documented during collection. V lost 4 bases and J 0 bases, leaving 12 bases between the germline ends. Per germline, CDR1 SEHNR and CDR2 FQNEAQ (reference sequence). The length of the CDR3 is 15 residues. V gene TRBV7-9 combines with J gene TRBJ1-1; D gene ambiguous. The specimen sequenced was blood. This sequence was found in a person aged 18 to 75 in good health. DNA for the CDR3: TGTGCCAGCAGCTCCCGGACCCGATTGAACACTGAAGCTTTCTTT. Its translation: CASSSRTRLNTEAFF.